This TCR beta chain was recorded in a study of technical replicates of blood from a few donors. Here immunoSEQ multiplex PCR was the method, and the copy in TCRdb shows in-frame clones only, minus some. The data contain fewer than 90,000 clones, roughly 93% of them singletons. Sequencing was carried out using T cells isolated from PBMCs. The receptor's source is a human donor in good health.

CDR3 coding DNA: TGCGCCAGCAGTGGAACGGGGGTGGGGAATAGCAATCAGCCCCAGCATTTT. Protein: CASSGTGVGNSNQPQHF. This chain uses TRBV10-2 with TRBJ1-5; perhaps TRBD1 as D (5 bases). This CDR3 has 17 amino acids. The germline V and J ends were trimmed by 4 bases and 0 bases, with 16 bases remaining between them. CDR1 is WSHSY, CDR2 SAAADI, per germline.